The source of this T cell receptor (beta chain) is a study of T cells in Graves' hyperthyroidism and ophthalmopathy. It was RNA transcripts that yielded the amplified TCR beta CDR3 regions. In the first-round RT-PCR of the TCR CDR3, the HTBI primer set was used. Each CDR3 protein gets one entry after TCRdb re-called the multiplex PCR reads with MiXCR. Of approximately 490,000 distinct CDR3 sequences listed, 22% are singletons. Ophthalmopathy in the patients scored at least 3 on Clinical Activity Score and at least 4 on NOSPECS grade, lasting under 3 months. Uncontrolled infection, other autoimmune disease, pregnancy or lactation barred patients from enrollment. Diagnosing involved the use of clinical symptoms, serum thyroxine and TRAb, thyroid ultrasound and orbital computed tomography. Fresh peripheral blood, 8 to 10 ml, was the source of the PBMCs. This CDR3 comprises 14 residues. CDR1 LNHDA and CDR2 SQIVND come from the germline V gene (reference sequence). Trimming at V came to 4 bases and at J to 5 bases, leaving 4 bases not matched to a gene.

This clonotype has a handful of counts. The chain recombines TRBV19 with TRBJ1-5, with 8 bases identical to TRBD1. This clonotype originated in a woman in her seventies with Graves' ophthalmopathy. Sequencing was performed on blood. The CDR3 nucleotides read TGTGCCAGTAGTACACAGGGGGAATATCAGCCCCAGCATTTT. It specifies CASSTQGEYQPQHF.